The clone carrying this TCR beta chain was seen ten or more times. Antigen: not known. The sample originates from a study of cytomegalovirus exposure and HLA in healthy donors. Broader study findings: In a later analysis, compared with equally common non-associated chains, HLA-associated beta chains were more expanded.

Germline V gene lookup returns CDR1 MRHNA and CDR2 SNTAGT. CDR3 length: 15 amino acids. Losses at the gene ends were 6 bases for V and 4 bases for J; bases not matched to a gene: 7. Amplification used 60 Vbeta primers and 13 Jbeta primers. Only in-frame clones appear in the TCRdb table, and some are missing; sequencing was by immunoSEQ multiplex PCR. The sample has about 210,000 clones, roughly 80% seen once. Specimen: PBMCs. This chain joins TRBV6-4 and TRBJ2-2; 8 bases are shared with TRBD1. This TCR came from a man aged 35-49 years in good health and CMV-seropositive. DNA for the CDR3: TGTGCCAGCAGCCCGGGACAGGCATCCACCGGGGAGCTGTTTTTT. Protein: CASSPGQASTGELFF.